A single TCR beta chain is shown here with its context. Its antigen is undetermined. TCRdb itself ran the reads through MiXCR, one entry per CDR3 protein. The sample shows approximately 590,000 distinct CDR3 sequences, roughly 43% of them seen only once. These data come from a study of T cell repertoires in cytomegalovirus infection. CDR3 size: 18 residues. Trimming took 5 bases from V and 4 from J; bases not matched to a gene: 14. The source was cultured PBMCs, collected from culture after CMV antigen stimulation. The TCR originated in a human donor in good health (CMV status not recorded). Some clones in this sample may be carry-over from other donors' samples. The V gene is TRBV12-3 or TRBV12-4, the J gene TRBJ2-1, with 10 bases fitting TRBD1. CDR3 region: CASSLGQGTSSPYNEQFF. As DNA, the CDR3 is TGTGCCAGCAGTCTGGGACAGGGGACTTCATCCCCTTACAATGAGCAGTTCTTC.